A selection of T cell receptor beta chains follows, all from one sample in a study of spatial heterogeneity in lung cancer. TCRdb processed the 5' RACE reads anew with MiXCR; each CDR3 protein has one entry. This sample has some 41,000 distinct CDR3 sequences, with 22% found just once. Sequencing was performed on PBMCs, taken at follow-up. All receptors derive from a female donor with early-stage non-small cell lung cancer. The CDR3 runs from the conserved cysteine through the conserved F or W. Fields, in order: J gene, D gene, V gene, CDR3 protein. The D gene is left open where the match is weak.

J gene: TRBJ2-3; D gene: .; V gene: TRBV12-3/TRBV12-4; CDR3 protein: CASSPRGRPSTDTQYF
J gene: TRBJ2-5; D gene: .; V gene: TRBV7-6; CDR3 protein: CASSLRVKETQYF
J gene: TRBJ2-6; D gene: .; V gene: TRBV13; CDR3 protein: CASSPSGQSGANVLTF
J gene: TRBJ1-1; D gene: TRBD1; V gene: TRBV2; CDR3 protein: CASGRGRGNTEAFF
J gene: TRBJ2-2; D gene: .; V gene: TRBV2; CDR3 protein: CASSRVGELFF
J gene: TRBJ2-3; D gene: .; V gene: TRBV5-4; CDR3 protein: CASSLEGGDTQYF
J gene: TRBJ1-1; D gene: .; V gene: TRBV29-1; CDR3 protein: CSVDNSWNTEAFF
J gene: TRBJ2-3; D gene: .; V gene: TRBV5-8; CDR3 protein: CASSLVGTDTQYF
J gene: TRBJ2-2; D gene: .; V gene: TRBV15; CDR3 protein: CATSRDGAHTGELFF
J gene: TRBJ2-3; D gene: .; V gene: TRBV10-2; CDR3 protein: CASSEWRADTQYF
J gene: TRBJ2-7; D gene: .; V gene: TRBV18; CDR3 protein: CASSPTTRAYEQYF
J gene: TRBJ1-5; D gene: .; V gene: TRBV20-1; CDR3 protein: CSANPGDQPQHF
J gene: TRBJ1-2; D gene: .; V gene: TRBV7-2; CDR3 protein: CASRQGYGYTF
J gene: TRBJ2-5; D gene: .; V gene: TRBV7-3; CDR3 protein: CASSLGGPRETQYF
J gene: TRBJ2-1; D gene: TRBD2; V gene: TRBV5-4; CDR3 protein: CASSFTQREDNEQFF
J gene: TRBJ2-2; D gene: TRBD2; V gene: TRBV20-1; CDR3 protein: CSVYSGRSTGELFF
J gene: TRBJ2-1; D gene: .; V gene: TRBV9; CDR3 protein: CASSVARAGEQFF
J gene: TRBJ2-1; D gene: TRBD2; V gene: TRBV25-1; CDR3 protein: CASSDSLAGTEQFF
J gene: TRBJ2-1; D gene: TRBD1; V gene: TRBV7-6; CDR3 protein: CASSSRTGETYNEQFF
J gene: TRBJ2-5; D gene: TRBD1; V gene: TRBV12-3/TRBV12-4; CDR3 protein: CASSPQGAQETQYF
J gene: TRBJ2-5; D gene: .; V gene: TRBV6-2/TRBV6-3; CDR3 protein: CASSLQGRETQYF
J gene: TRBJ1-2; D gene: .; V gene: TRBV7-9; CDR3 protein: CASKSDRSYYGYTF
J gene: TRBJ2-2; D gene: .; V gene: TRBV12-3/TRBV12-4; CDR3 protein: CASSRQGTNTGELFF
J gene: TRBJ2-2; D gene: .; V gene: TRBV9; CDR3 protein: CASSVGAATNTGELFF
J gene: TRBJ2-3; D gene: .; V gene: TRBV15; CDR3 protein: CATSRDIAVSTDTQYF
J gene: TRBJ2-5; D gene: .; V gene: TRBV28; CDR3 protein: CASSLRRQETQYF
J gene: TRBJ1-1; D gene: .; V gene: TRBV2; CDR3 protein: CASGLDTNTEAFF
J gene: TRBJ1-2; D gene: TRBD1; V gene: TRBV6-5; CDR3 protein: CASSLDRGRGYTF
J gene: TRBJ2-1; D gene: TRBD2; V gene: TRBV5-1; CDR3 protein: CASSLFSLAGGRGEQFF
J gene: TRBJ2-1; D gene: .; V gene: TRBV24-1; CDR3 protein: CATRGVVGEQFF
J gene: TRBJ2-3; D gene: .; V gene: TRBV7-9; CDR3 protein: CASSLGQRTQYF
J gene: TRBJ2-2; D gene: TRBD2; V gene: TRBV7-3; CDR3 protein: CASSQSLAGVATEELFF
J gene: TRBJ1-5; D gene: .; V gene: TRBV18; CDR3 protein: CASSPSLGAGGNQPQHF
J gene: TRBJ1-2; D gene: TRBD1; V gene: TRBV11-2; CDR3 protein: CASSLAGGVYGYTF
J gene: TRBJ2-7; D gene: .; V gene: TRBV7-9; CDR3 protein: CASSRGTYEQYF
J gene: TRBJ2-5; D gene: .; V gene: TRBV12-5; CDR3 protein: CASGLMTGQETQYF
J gene: TRBJ2-4; D gene: TRBD1; V gene: TRBV7-2; CDR3 protein: CASSQDRGLAKNIQYF
J gene: TRBJ2-1; D gene: .; V gene: TRBV5-1; CDR3 protein: CASTPRGASYNEQFF
J gene: TRBJ2-1; D gene: .; V gene: TRBV5-6; CDR3 protein: CASLPAMGHPRTNEQFF
J gene: TRBJ1-5; D gene: .; V gene: TRBV11-2; CDR3 protein: CASSPTGSNQPQHF
J gene: TRBJ1-2; D gene: TRBD1; V gene: TRBV14; CDR3 protein: CASSLTGGKAAYGYTF
J gene: TRBJ2-2; D gene: .; V gene: TRBV5-1; CDR3 protein: CASSLESELFF